Here is one T cell receptor (beta chain) with its context. The antigen is unknown. Researchers collected about 10 milliliters of peripheral blood from every single donor. The entry originates in a study of blood T cells in healthy people across ages. About the study: In model experiments, template switching was able to capture about one barcoded beta molecule for every two T cells that were present.

The second PCR ran roughly 6 to 11 cycles with a sample-barcoded 5' primer and J-beta primers. TCRdb used MiXCR to reprocess the 5' RACE reads, holding one entry per CDR3 protein. The sample yields roughly 700,000 distinct CDR3 sequences, 25% seen once. Per the germline V gene, CDR1 is LNHDA and CDR2 is SQIVND (reference sequence). This CDR3 spans 15 amino acids. The V end lost 1 base, the J end lost 3 bases, and 10 bases lay between the germline ends. Study-wide results and limits: Per million T cells, the diversity of TCR beta decreased roughly linearly as age advanced. Long-lived and aged donors differed, with more naive CD4+ cells and higher diversity in the long-lived.

The same specimen was also included in a second study, on T cells of mothers and their children.

The clonotype comes from a boy between 10 and 17 years old in good health. This chain uses TRBV19 with TRBJ1-5; D ambiguous. The sample was blood. The CDR3 DNA reads as TGTGCCAGTAGTATAGTCGGCCAGGCCAATCAGCCCCAGCATTTT. Protein sequence: CASSIVGQANQPQHF. The whole variable domain, remainder taken from reference TRBV19 and TRBJ1-5, is DGGITQSPKYLFRKEGQNVTLSCEQNLNHDAMYWYRQDPGQGLRLIYYSQIVNDFQKGDIAEGYSVSREKKESFPLTVTSAQKNPTAFYLCASSIVGQANQPQHFGDGTRLSIL.